This T cell receptor beta chain was recovered during a study of shared clonotypes between healthy human individuals (TCRdb year 2020). About the investigation overall: A couple of women and a few men aged 18 to 49 years were included in the cohort. Libraries were prepared and TCR repertoires were sequenced by different laboratories using diverse techniques, in order to increase sequencing depth and limit assay-specific biases. To estimate repertoire size and how much clonotype sharing occurs between individuals, the study deeply sequenced the blood TCR repertoires of several healthy adults. Per donor, leukapheresis produced somewhere between about 0.9 and 10 billion PBMCs. For each donor, CD4 naive and CD4 memory were each run on three plates, CD8 naive on two plates, and CD8 memory on one plate. Points the paper makes about the study in general: Incomplete sequencing was indicated by rarefaction of sorted-subset datasets, despite the large sequencing depth. Compared with non-shared clonotypes, clonotypes shared by all four sorted-subset donors had higher generation probabilities. The small number of donors limited the genetic and exposure-history diversity represented. Pairwise subsampling indicated that sequencing depth was expected to affect the degree of clonotype sharing among donors. Larger estimated clonotype richness was generally found for naive subsets than for memory subsets. Sampling was limited to blood, and TCR repertoires in tissue likely differ from TCR repertoires in blood. Across a handful of donors, about 4.5% of naive CD4, more than 3% of naive CD8, 2% to 2.5% of memory CD4, and over 0.35% of memory CD8 clonotypes were shared.

The donors were healthy, HIV-negative adults who had no recently reported acute infections or vaccinations. Every donor was a Caucasian adult living in Nashville, Tennessee, USA. Magnetic negative selection was used to enrich CD4+ T cells, after which naive cells were positively selected on CD45RA and the negative fraction became the memory subset. After blood collection by leukapheresis, PBMCs were isolated using Ficoll-Histopaque density gradient centrifugation and then cryopreserved in the vapor phase of liquid nitrogen. Purity and quantity of every magnetically sorted T cell population were checked by analytical flow cytometry. Genomic DNA was isolated from each sorted fraction and quantified by UV absorbance on a Nanodrop 2000c. From cysteine to phenylalanine, the CDR3 is 14 amino acids long. The read is trimmed to its CDR3 DNA, 42 bases read in frame from base 1. Germline trimming: 5 bases from V, 8 bases from J; junction bases outside gene matches: 7. CDR1 and CDR2, per the germline V gene, are SGHTA and FQGNSA.

TCR CDR3 regions were amplified from genomic DNA by multiplex PCR using the deep immunoSEQ assay. Extracted genomic DNA from each cell subset was distributed evenly across all wells of several immunoSEQ 96-well plates, and each plate was treated as a replicate. For sorted subsets, each replicate PCR was loaded with 200 ng genomic DNA, equivalent to 30,000 or so T cell genomes. Purified libraries were quantified with a Qubit 3.0 fluorometer, sized on a Bioanalyzer 2100, and re-quantified with the KAPA Library Quantification kit. Every immunoSEQ 96-well plate was sequenced on a dedicated single-read 150-cycle Illumina NextSeq 550 flow cell. Per the authors' processing: Because the immunoSEQ output held only junctional sequences and lacked quality scores, the filtering could not match the filtering applied to full-length reads. To assign V/J genes and CDR3, sequences were annotated against IMGT germline references using PyIR, a Python wrapper for IgBLAST v1.9. Any read was removed if the V/J assignment was weak (E-value above 1e-6), the CDR3 was missing, or the read contained stop codons, out-of-frame junctions, or ambiguous translated residues. V3J clonotypes were defined as sequences sharing an identical inferred V gene, J gene, and CDR3 amino acid sequence. The percentage overlap between two repertoires was calculated by dividing the number of shared unique clonotypes by the size of the smaller repertoire. Richness of each repertoire was evaluated using RTK rarefaction, the Chao1 estimator, and Recon v2.1 estimates of unobserved clonotypes. Generation probabilities were computed with OLGA for all TCRbeta clonotypes obtained by the gDNA method from four donors. TCRdb carries this immuneACCESS record with in-frame sequences only. Its versions omit some clonotypes, under half of them owing to an unresolved V gene in the studies checked, with the rest unexplained. That table furnishes V, J and clone size, whereas the DNA furnished D and trimming. In this sample the table shows about 1.1 million clones, around three quarters of which occur a single time. Jointly, the top ten make up 0.7% to 0.95% of the sample.

This clone was observed a few times. Its target antigen remains unknown. It has no much larger one-base neighbor in the sample; base qualities were not kept. The TCR comes from a man aged 18 to 30 in good health. Some clones in this sample may be carry-over from other donors' samples. Sequencing was carried out using memory CD4+ T cells from PBMCs. The label giving this sample's cell subset or site can be read as: CD45RA-negative fraction. The chain employs TRBV7-2 and TRBJ1-4, and 8 junction bases match TRBD1. The CDR3 loop reads CASSLRQGREKLFF. Read as DNA, the sequence is TGTGCCAGCAGCCTCCGACAGGGGAGGGAAAAACTGTTTTTT.